This T cell receptor (beta chain) was recovered during a study of blood T cells in healthy people across ages. The study's findings and limits: Per million T cells, TCR beta diversity dropped about linearly as age rose.

For the second PCR, which ran for about 7 to 11 cycles, a sample-barcoded 5' primer and a J-beta primer mix were used. All cDNA molecules were each tagged by a template-switch adaptor with 12 random nucleotides. TCRdb called the 5' RACE reads again in MiXCR, with one record for every CDR3 protein. The sample has 1.5 million to 1.9 million distinct CDR3 sequences, about 42% seen once; the top ten hold about 4.1%. Details on this clonotype: Its antigen is not identified.

The sample was blood. The source of this sequence is a woman aged 18-29 years in good health.

CDR3 coding DNA: TGTGCCAGCAGCGGGGGAGGGACAAATAATTCACCCCTCCACTTT. Protein sequence: CASSGGGTNNSPLHF. This rearrangement joins TRBV7-2 to TRBJ1-6; TRBD1 might be the D (6 bases). The CDR3 loop spans 15 amino acids. CDR1 and CDR2 from the germline V gene are SGHTA and FQGNSA. V lost 5 bases to trimming and J lost 5 bases, with 13 bases between them.